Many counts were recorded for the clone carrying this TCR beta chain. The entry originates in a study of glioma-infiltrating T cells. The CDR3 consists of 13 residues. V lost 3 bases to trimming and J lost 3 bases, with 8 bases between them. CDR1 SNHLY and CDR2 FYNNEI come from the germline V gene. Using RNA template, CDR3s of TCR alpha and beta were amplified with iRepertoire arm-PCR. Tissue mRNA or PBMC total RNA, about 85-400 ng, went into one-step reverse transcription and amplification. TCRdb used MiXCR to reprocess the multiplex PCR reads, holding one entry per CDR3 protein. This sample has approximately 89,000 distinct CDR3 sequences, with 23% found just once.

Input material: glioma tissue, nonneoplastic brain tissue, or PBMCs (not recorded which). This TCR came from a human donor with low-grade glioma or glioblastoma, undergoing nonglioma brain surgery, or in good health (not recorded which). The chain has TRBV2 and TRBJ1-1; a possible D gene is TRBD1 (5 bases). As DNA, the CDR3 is TGTGCCAGCAGTGATGAGGGGTACACTGAAGCTTTCTTT. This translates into CASSDEGYTEAFF.